This is a list of T cell receptor beta chains from one sample in a study of vaccination effects on CD4 cells after COVID-19. The antigens for these receptors are not known. Produced via immunoSEQ multiplex PCR; TCRdb's table is partial and in-frame only. Of roughly 35,000 clones in the sample, around 79% were seen once. The source material was CD4+ T cells from PBMCs cultured without peptide, sampled after COVID-19 vaccination. All receptors come from a human donor who had a prior SARS-CoV-2 infection. Each CDR3 is given with its conserved first and last residue. The order of the fields is V gene, D gene, CDR3 length, clone size, J gene, CDR3 protein, CDR3 DNA. D genes are given only for firm matches. Expanded clones get a size class; other rows say once, few or many, or leave the size out.

>TRBV3-1/TRBV3-2|-|16|-|TRBJ1-6
CASSKAAVWRSSPLHF
TGTGCCAGCAGCAAAGCAGCTGTTTGGCGTAGTTCACCCCTCCACTTT
>TRBV18|-|13|-|TRBJ2-1
CASSPRLENEQFF
TGTGCCAGCTCACCGAGACTAGAAAACGAGCAGTTCTTC
>TRBV15|-|16|-|TRBJ1-5
CATSTDLMGSGRPQHF
TGTGCCACCAGCACCGATCTCATGGGGTCTGGTCGGCCCCAGCATTTT
>TRBV5-1|TRBD1|16|-|TRBJ1-3
CASSKGQGDSGNTIYF
TGCGCCAGCAGCAAGGGACAGGGCGACTCTGGAAACACCATATATTTT
>TRBV5-1|-|15|-|TRBJ2-1
CASSLVTSQNNEQFF
TGCGCCAGCAGCTTGGTGACTTCGCAAAACAATGAGCAGTTCTTC
>TRBV28|TRBD2|15|-|TRBJ2-6
CASGSGIAGANVLTF
TGTGCCAGCGGTAGCGGGATTGCTGGGGCCAACGTCCTGACTTTC
>TRBV10-3|-|14|once|TRBJ2-7
CAIRRTESSYEQYF
TGTGCCATCAGAAGGACGGAGAGCTCCTACGAGCAGTACTTC
>TRBV19|-|15|once|TRBJ2-3
CASSIVKGGRVTQYF
TGTGCCAGTAGTATAGTAAAGGGGGGACGAGTTACGCAGTATTTT
>TRBV5-1|TRBD2|13|-|TRBJ2-1
CASSPLGGNEQFF
TGCGCCAGCAGCCCGTTGGGAGGGAATGAGCAGTTCTTC
>TRBV6-2/TRBV6-3|-|13|-|TRBJ1-1
CASSPTREFEAFF
TGTGCCAGCAGCCCGACTAGGGAGTTTGAAGCTTTCTTT
>TRBV14|TRBD1|14|-|TRBJ2-5
CASSPRDRVLTQYF
TGTGCCAGCAGCCCCCGGGACAGGGTTTTGACCCAGTACTTC
>TRBV5-1|-|14|-|TRBJ2-2
CASSPQGWTGELFF
TGCGCCAGCAGCCCACAGGGATGGACCGGGGAGCTGTTTTTT
>TRBV18|-|16|once|TRBJ2-5
CASSPPSSGRGETQYF
TGTGCCAGCTCACCACCGTCTTCAGGGCGCGGAGAGACCCAGTACTTC
>TRBV6-5|-|14|-|TRBJ1-2
CASSLPDSRYGYTF
TGTGCCAGCAGCCTGCCTGACAGCCGTTATGGCTACACCTTC
>TRBV19|TRBD1|15|-|TRBJ1-1
CASSPGGQGATEAFF
TGTGCCAGTAGCCCCGGCGGACAGGGGGCCACTGAAGCTTTCTTT
>TRBV30|TRBD1|15|-|TRBJ1-2
CACTSRDRGAYGYTF
TGTGCCTGTACAAGCCGGGACAGGGGCGCCTATGGCTACACCTTC
>TRBV4-3|-|15|-|TRBJ1-5
CASSQDAQGNQPQHF
TGCGCCAGCAGCCAAGATGCACAGGGCAATCAGCCCCAGCATTTT
>TRBV5-1|-|12|few|TRBJ2-7
CASSSNAYEQYF
TGCGCCAGCAGCTCAAATGCCTACGAGCAGTACTTC
>TRBV30|-|15|-|TRBJ2-5
CAWSGTDFFQETQYF
TGTGCCTGGAGTGGAACAGACTTTTTCCAAGAGACCCAGTACTTC
>TRBV6-5|-|13|-|TRBJ2-2
CASRRLSTGELFF
TGTGCCAGCAGACGACTTTCCACCGGGGAGCTGTTTTTT
>TRBV7-8|TRBD2|15|-|TRBJ2-2
CASSGLAGNTGELFF
TGTGCCAGCAGCGGACTAGCGGGGAACACCGGGGAGCTGTTTTTT
>TRBV5-1|-|16|once|TRBJ1-6
CASSLEGTNQNSPLHF
TGCGCCAGCAGCTTGGAGGGTACTAACCAAAATTCACCCCTCCACTTT
>TRBV6-2/TRBV6-3|-|12|-|TRBJ2-7
CASSYRIREQYF
TGTGCCAGCAGTTACAGGATTCGCGAGCAGTACTTC
>TRBV5-1|TRBD2|16|-|TRBJ2-5
CASSLNSGTSRETQYF
TGCGCCAGCAGCTTAAACTCCGGGACTAGCCGCGAGACCCAGTACTTC
>TRBV6-6|-|14|-|TRBJ2-7
CASSFTGPESKQYF
TGTGCCAGCAGTTTTACGGGACCCGAAAGCAAGCAGTACTTC
>TRBV19|TRBD2|16|few|TRBJ2-4
CASSTGLAGERNIQYF
TGTGCCAGTAGTACGGGACTAGCGGGAGAGAGGAACATTCAGTACTTC
>TRBV7-3|-|13|few|TRBJ2-3
CASSPRRADTQYF
TGTGCCAGCAGCCCCCGGAGGGCAGATACGCAGTATTTT
>TRBV6-1|TRBD2|16|few|TRBJ2-4
CASSGLAGVAKNIQYF
TGTGCCAGCAGTGGGCTAGCGGGAGTGGCCAAAAACATTCAGTACTTC
>TRBV12-3/TRBV12-4|-|13|-|TRBJ1-2
CASSLGSSYGYTF
TGTGCCAGCAGTTTGGGCAGTTCCTATGGCTACACCTTC
>TRBV2|-|15|once|TRBJ2-4
CASSEGSRTKNIQYF
TGTGCCAGCAGTGAAGGTTCACGGACCAAAAACATTCAGTACTTC
>TRBV19|-|13|-|TRBJ2-5
CASSRQILETQYF
TGTGCCAGTAGTCGTCAGATTCTGGAGACCCAGTACTTC
>TRBV7-6|-|15|-|TRBJ2-5
CASSLASGSQETQYF
TGTGCCAGCAGCTTAGCGTCGGGCAGCCAAGAGACCCAGTACTTC
>TRBV27|TRBD1|15|-|TRBJ2-2
CASRLQGAGTGELFF
TGTGCCAGCAGACTACAGGGGGCAGGCACCGGGGAGCTGTTTTTT
>TRBV4-3|TRBD1|13|-|TRBJ2-1
CASSQYRGGGQFF
TGCGCCAGCAGCCAATACAGGGGTGGTGGGCAGTTCTTC
>TRBV5-1|TRBD2|16|-|TRBJ2-1
CASSLTSGSVYNEQFF
TGCGCCAGCAGCTTGACTAGCGGGAGCGTCTACAATGAGCAGTTCTTC
>TRBV6-2/TRBV6-3|-|16|-|TRBJ2-2
CASSSILGGNTGELFF
TGTGCCAGCAGTTCAATTTTGGGGGGGAACACCGGGGAGCTGTTTTTT
>TRBV6-5|-|13|-|TRBJ2-7
CASSLPGTYEQYF
TGTGCCAGCAGTCTTCCGGGAACCTACGAGCAGTACTTC
>TRBV12-3/TRBV12-4|TRBD1|12|-|TRBJ2-7
CASSWGTGEQYF
TGTGCCAGCAGTTGGGGGACAGGTGAGCAGTACTTC
>TRBV6-5|-|14|few|TRBJ2-4
CASSPQGGEAIQYF
TGTGCCAGCAGTCCCCAGGGGGGCGAGGCCATTCAGTACTTC
>TRBV6-6|TRBD1|14|few|TRBJ2-7
CASRRGQGGNEQYF
TGTGCCAGCAGACGAGGACAGGGAGGCAACGAGCAGTACTTC
>TRBV28|-|18|-|TRBJ2-5
CASREKTAWGRGQETQYF
TGTGCCAGCAGGGAAAAAACTGCGTGGGGCAGGGGACAAGAGACCCAGTACTTC
>TRBV18|-|15|once|TRBJ1-2
CASSSSTRTVGGYTF
TGTGCCAGCTCATCCTCGACTCGAACGGTCGGTGGCTACACCTTC
>TRBV5-4|TRBD2|15|-|TRBJ2-1
CASSLTSGSVNEQFF
TGTGCCAGCAGCTTGACTAGCGGGAGTGTAAATGAGCAGTTCTTC
>TRBV7-3|TRBD2|13|-|TRBJ2-3
CASSFGTSGTQYF
TGTGCCAGCAGCTTCGGAACTAGCGGAACGCAGTATTTT
>TRBV3-1/TRBV3-2|TRBD1|17|-|TRBJ2-1
CASSPGRAGTGWNEQFF
TGTGCCAGCAGCCCCGGAAGAGCCGGGACAGGGTGGAATGAGCAGTTCTTC
>TRBV18|-|13|-|TRBJ1-5
CASAMDRNQPQHF
TGTGCCAGCGCCATGGACAGAAATCAGCCCCAGCATTTT